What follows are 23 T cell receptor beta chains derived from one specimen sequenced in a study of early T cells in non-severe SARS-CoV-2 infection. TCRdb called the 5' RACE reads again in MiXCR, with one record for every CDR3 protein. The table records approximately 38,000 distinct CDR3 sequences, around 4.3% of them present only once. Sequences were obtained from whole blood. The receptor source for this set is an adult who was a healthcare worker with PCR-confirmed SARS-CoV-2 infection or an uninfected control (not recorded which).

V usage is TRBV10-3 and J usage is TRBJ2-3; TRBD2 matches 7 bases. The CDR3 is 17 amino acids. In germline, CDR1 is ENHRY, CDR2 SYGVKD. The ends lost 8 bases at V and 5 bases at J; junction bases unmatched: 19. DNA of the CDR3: TGTGCCATCGGGGAACCCAGCGGCGGGAGAAGTGGAGATACGCAGTATTTT. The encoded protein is CAIGEPSGGRSGDTQYF.

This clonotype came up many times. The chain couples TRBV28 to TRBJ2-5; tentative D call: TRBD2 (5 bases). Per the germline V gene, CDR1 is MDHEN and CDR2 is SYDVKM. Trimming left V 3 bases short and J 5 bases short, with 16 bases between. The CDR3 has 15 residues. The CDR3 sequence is CASSFSWAGGETQYF. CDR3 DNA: TGTGCCAGCAGTTTTTCGTGGGCTGGCGGGGAGACCCAGTACTTC. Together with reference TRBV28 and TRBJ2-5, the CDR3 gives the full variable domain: DVKVTQSSRYLVKRTGEKVFLECVQDMDHENMFWYRQDPGLGLRLIYFSYDVKMKEKGDIPEGYSVSREKKERFSLILESASTNQTSMYLCASSFSWAGGETQYFGPGTRLLVL.

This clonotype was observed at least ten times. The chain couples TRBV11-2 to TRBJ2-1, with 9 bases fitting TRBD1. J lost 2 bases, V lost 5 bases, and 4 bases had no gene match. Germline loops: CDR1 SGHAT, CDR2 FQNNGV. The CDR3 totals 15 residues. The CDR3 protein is CASSPGTGPYNEQFF. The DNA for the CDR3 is TGTGCCAGCAGCCCCGGGACAGGGCCCTACAATGAGCAGTTCTTC.

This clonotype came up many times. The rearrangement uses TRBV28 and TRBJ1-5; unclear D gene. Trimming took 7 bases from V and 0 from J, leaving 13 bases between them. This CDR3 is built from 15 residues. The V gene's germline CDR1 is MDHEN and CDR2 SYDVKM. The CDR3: CASIASGGSNQPQHF. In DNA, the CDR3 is TGTGCCAGCATCGCGTCGGGTGGTAGCAATCAGCCCCAGCATTTT.

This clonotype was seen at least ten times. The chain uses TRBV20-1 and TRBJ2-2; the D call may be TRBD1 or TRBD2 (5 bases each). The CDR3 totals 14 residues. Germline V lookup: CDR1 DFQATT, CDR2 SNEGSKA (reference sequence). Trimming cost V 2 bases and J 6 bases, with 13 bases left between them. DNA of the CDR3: TGCAGTGCTAGATCCTCCGGGGCCTCCGGGGAGCTGTTTTTT. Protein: CSARSSGASGELFF.

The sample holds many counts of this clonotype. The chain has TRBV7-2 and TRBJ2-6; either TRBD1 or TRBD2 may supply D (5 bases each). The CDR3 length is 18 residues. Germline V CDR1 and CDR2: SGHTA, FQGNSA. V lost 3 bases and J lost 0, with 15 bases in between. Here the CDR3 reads CASSFFVRGSSGANVLTF. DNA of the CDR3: TGTGCCAGCAGCTTTTTTGTGAGGGGCAGCTCTGGGGCCAACGTCCTGACTTTC. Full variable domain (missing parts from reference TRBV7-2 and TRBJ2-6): GAGVSQSPSNKVTEKGKDVELRCDPISGHTALYWYRQSLGQGLEFLIYFQGNSAPDKSGLPSDRFSAERTGGSVSTLTIQRTQQEDSAVYLCASSFFVRGSSGANVLTFGAGSRLTVL.

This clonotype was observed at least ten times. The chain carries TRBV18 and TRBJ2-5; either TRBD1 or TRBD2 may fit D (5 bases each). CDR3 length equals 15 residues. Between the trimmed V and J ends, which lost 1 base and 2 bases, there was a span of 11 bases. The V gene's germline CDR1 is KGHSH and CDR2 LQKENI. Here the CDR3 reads CASSPLGRRQETQYF. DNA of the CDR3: TGTGCCAGCTCACCACTGGGACGGCGTCAAGAGACCCAGTACTTC. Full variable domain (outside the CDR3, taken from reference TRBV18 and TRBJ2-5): NAGVMQNPRHLVRRRGQEARLRCSPMKGHSHVYWYRQLPEEGLKFMVYLQKENIIDESGMPKERFSAEFPKEGPSILRIQQVVRGDSAAYFCASSPLGRRQETQYFGPGTRLLVL.

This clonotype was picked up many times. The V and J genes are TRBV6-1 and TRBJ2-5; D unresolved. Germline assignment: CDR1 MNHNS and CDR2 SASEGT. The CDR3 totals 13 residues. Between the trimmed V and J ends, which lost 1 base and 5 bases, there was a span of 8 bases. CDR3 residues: CASSEDERETQYF. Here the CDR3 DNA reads TGTGCCAGCAGTGAAGATGAGAGGGAGACCCAGTACTTC.

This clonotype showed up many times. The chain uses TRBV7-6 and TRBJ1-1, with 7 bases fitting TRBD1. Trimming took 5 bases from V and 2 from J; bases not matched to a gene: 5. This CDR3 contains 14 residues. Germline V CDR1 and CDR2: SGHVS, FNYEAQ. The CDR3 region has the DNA TGTGCCAGCAGCCCCGGACAGGTCAACACTGAAGCTTTCTTT. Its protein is CASSPGQVNTEAFF.

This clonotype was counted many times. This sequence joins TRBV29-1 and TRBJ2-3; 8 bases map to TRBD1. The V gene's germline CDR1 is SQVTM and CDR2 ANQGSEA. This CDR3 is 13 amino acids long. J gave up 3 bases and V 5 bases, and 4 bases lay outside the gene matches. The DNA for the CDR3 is TGCAGCGTTTGGACAGGGATGACAGATACGCAGTATTTT. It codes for CSVWTGMTDTQYF.

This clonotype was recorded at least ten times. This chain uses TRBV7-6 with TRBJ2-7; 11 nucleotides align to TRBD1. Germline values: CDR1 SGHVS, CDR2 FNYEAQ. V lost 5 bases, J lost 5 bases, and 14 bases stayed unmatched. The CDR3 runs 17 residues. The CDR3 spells CASSPRGRDRGTNEQYF. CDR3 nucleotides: TGTGCCAGCAGCCCCCGGGGAAGGGACAGGGGGACGAACGAGCAGTACTTC.

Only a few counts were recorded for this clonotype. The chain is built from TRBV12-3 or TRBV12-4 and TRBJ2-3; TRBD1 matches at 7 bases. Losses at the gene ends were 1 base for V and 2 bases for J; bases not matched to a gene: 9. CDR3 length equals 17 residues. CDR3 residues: CASSLGSPGQNTDTQYF. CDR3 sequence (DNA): TGTGCCAGCAGTTTAGGCTCCCCGGGACAGAACACAGATACGCAGTATTTT.

CDR3 sequence (DNA): TGCAGCGTTGAGAGGGACAGGGGCGACGAGCAGTACTTC. This gives the protein CSVERDRGDEQYF. The J gene is TRBJ2-7, the V gene TRBV29-1, with 10 bases lining up with TRBD1. This CDR3 comprises 13 residues. Germline V gives CDR1 SQVTM, CDR2 ANQGSEA. V was pared by 3 bases and J by 5 bases, with 4 bases of the junction left unmatched.

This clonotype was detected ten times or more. The CDR3 is CASSQDQGKETQYF. DNA for the CDR3: TGCGCCAGCAGCCAAGATCAGGGAAAAGAGACCCAGTACTTC. V is TRBV4-3 and J is TRBJ2-5; tentative D call: TRBD1 (5 bases). The V end lost 0 bases, the J end lost 3 bases, and 8 bases lay between the germline ends. Germline CDR1 LGHNA, CDR2 YSLEER. This CDR3 is 14 amino acids long.

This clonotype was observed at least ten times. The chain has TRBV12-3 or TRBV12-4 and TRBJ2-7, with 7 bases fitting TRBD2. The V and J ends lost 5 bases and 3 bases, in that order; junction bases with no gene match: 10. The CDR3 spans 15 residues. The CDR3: CASSPSGGGSYEQYF. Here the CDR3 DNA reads TGTGCCAGCAGTCCCTCGGGCGGCGGGAGCTACGAGCAGTACTTC.

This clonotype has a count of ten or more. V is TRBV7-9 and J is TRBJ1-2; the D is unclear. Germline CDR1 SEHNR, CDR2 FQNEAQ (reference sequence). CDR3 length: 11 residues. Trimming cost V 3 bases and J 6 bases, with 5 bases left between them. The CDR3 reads CASSLEDGYTF. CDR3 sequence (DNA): TGTGCCAGCAGCTTGGAGGATGGCTACACCTTC.

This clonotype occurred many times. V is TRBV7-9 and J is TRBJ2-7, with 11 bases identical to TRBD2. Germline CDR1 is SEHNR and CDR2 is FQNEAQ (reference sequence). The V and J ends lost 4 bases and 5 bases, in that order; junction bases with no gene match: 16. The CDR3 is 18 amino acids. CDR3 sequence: CASSYPKSALAGVDEQYF. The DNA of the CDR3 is TGTGCCAGCAGCTACCCAAAAAGCGCACTAGCGGGAGTTGACGAGCAGTACTTC.

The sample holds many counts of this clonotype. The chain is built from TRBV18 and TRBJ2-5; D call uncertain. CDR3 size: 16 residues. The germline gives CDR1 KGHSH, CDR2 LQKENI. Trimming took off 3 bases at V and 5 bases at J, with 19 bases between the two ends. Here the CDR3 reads CASSPDFGKVVETQYF. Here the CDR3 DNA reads TGTGCCAGCTCACCGGATTTTGGAAAGGTCGTGGAGACCCAGTACTTC.

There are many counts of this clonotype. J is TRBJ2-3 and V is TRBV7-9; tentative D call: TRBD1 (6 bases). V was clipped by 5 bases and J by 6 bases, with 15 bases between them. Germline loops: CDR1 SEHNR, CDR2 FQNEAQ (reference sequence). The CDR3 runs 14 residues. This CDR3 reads CASSLEGVPDTQYF. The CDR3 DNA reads TGTGCCAGCAGCCTAGAGGGGGTCCCGGATACGCAGTATTTT. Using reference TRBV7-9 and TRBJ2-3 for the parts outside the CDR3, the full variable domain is DTGVSQNPRHKITKRGQNVTFRCDPISEHNRLYWYRQTLGQGPEFLTYFQNEAQLEKSRLLSDRFSAERPKGSFSTLEIQRTEQGDSAMYLCASSLEGVPDTQYFGPGTRLTVL.

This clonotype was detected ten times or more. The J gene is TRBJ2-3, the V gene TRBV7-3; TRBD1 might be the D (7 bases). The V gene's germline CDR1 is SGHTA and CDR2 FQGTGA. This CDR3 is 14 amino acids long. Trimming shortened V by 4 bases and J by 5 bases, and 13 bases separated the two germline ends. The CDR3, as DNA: TGTGCCAGCAGCTCAGGAGGGGGCCTAGATACGCAGTATTTT. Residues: CASSSGGGLDTQYF.

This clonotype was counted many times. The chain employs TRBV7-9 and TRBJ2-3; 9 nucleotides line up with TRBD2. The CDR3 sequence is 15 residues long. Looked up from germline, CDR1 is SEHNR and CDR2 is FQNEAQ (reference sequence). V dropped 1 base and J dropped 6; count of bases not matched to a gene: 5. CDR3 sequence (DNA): TGTGCCAGCAGCTTAGGCGGGAGGGCGAGCGATACGCAGTATTTT. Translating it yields CASSLGGRASDTQYF.

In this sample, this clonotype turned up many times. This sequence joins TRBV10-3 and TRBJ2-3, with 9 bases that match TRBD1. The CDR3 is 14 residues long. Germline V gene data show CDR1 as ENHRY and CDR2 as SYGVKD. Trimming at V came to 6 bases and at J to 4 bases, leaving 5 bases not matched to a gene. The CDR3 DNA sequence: TGTGCCATCAGCTCCACAGGGGGCGCAGATACGCAGTATTTT. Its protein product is CAISSTGGADTQYF.

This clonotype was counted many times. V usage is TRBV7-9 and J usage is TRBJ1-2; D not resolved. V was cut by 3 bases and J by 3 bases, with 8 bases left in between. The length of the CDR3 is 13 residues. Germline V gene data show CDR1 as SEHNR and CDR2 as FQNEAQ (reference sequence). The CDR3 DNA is TGTGCCAGCAGCTTGGACGACTACTATGGCTACACCTTC. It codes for CASSLDDYYGYTF. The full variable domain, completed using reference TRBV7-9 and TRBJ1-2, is DTGVSQNPRHKITKRGQNVTFRCDPISEHNRLYWYRQTLGQGPEFLTYFQNEAQLEKSRLLSDRFSAERPKGSFSTLEIQRTEQGDSAMYLCASSLDDYYGYTFGSGTRLTVV.